This is a list of T cell receptor beta chains from one sample in a study of high-grade serous ovarian cancer treatment subgroups. Assay: immunoSEQ multiplex PCR; the TCRdb copy retains only in-frame clones and omits some. The sample shows 3,000 to 3,500 clones, over 70% of them seen only once. Material: tumor tissue. Receptor source: a human donor with high-grade serous ovarian cancer. The CDR3 runs from the conserved cysteine through the conserved F or W. Each record gives: clone size, D gene, J gene, V gene, CDR3 DNA, CDR3 protein. A D gene is named only where the DNA matches it firmly. Size is omitted from some rows. Given values are once, few, many or a class for expanded clones.

size: NA
D: NA
J: TRBJ1-5
V: TRBV7-2
DNA: TGTGCCAGCAGCTTAGAGCGGGGGCAGCCCCAGCATTTT
CDR3: CASSLERGQPQHF

size: once
D: NA
J: TRBJ2-1
V: TRBV4-2
DNA: TGTGCCAGCAGCCAACTAGACGCCGACAATGAGCAGTTCTTC
CDR3: CASSQLDADNEQFF

size: NA
D: TRBD2
J: TRBJ2-2
V: TRBV10-2
DNA: TGCGCCGTACCCCTAGCGGGAAACACCGGGGAGCTGTTTTTT
CDR3: CAVPLAGNTGELFF

size: NA
D: NA
J: TRBJ1-1
V: TRBV4-2
DNA: TGTGCCAGCAGCCAATTTTCTGGGTTGAACACTGAAGCTTTCTTT
CDR3: CASSQFSGLNTEAFF

size: NA
D: NA
J: TRBJ2-4
V: TRBV30
DNA: TGTGCCTGGAGTCCCGACAGCTTAGCCAAAAACATTCAGTACTTC
CDR3: CAWSPDSLAKNIQYF

size: NA
D: NA
J: TRBJ2-2
V: TRBV29-1
DNA: TGCAGCGGCCGGGACGCCCCCACCGGGGAGCTGTTTTTT
CDR3: CSGRDAPTGELFF

size: NA
D: NA
J: TRBJ2-5
V: TRBV6-5
DNA: TGTGCCAGCAGTGGATCGGGAAAGACCCAGTACTTC
CDR3: CASSGSGKTQYF

size: medium-sized
D: NA
J: TRBJ2-6
V: TRBV19
DNA: TGTGCCAGTAGTATACAGGGTGGGGCCAACGTCCTGACTTTC
CDR3: CASSIQGGANVLTF

size: NA
D: NA
J: TRBJ2-7
V: TRBV30
DNA: TGTGCCTGGAGTGTAGGCCACTACGAGCAGTACTTC
CDR3: CAWSVGHYEQYF

size: NA
D: NA
J: TRBJ2-7
V: TRBV11-3
DNA: TGTGCCAGCAGCTTAAGCCAGTACGAGCAGTACTTC
CDR3: CASSLSQYEQYF

size: NA
D: NA
J: TRBJ2-5
V: TRBV9
DNA: TGTGCCAGCAGCGGTGCCCAGCTGGGACAGACCCAGTACTTC
CDR3: CASSGAQLGQTQYF

size: NA
D: TRBD2
J: TRBJ2-3
V: TRBV30
DNA: TGTGCCTCGACTAGCTCCCAAACGCAGTATTTT
CDR3: CASTSSQTQYF

size: NA
D: NA
J: TRBJ1-2
V: TRBV6-5
DNA: TGTGCCAGCAGATTGGGACGGACCTATGGCTACACCTTC
CDR3: CASRLGRTYGYTF

size: NA
D: TRBD1
J: TRBJ1-6
V: TRBV15
DNA: TGTGCCACCAGGACCGGGACAGCTAATTCACCCCTCCACTTT
CDR3: CATRTGTANSPLHF

size: NA
D: TRBD2
J: TRBJ2-7
V: TRBV7-2
DNA: TGTGCCAGCAGCTATTCCGGGACTAGCGGGGGCGGATCCTACGAGCAGTACTTC
CDR3: CASSYSGTSGGGSYEQYF